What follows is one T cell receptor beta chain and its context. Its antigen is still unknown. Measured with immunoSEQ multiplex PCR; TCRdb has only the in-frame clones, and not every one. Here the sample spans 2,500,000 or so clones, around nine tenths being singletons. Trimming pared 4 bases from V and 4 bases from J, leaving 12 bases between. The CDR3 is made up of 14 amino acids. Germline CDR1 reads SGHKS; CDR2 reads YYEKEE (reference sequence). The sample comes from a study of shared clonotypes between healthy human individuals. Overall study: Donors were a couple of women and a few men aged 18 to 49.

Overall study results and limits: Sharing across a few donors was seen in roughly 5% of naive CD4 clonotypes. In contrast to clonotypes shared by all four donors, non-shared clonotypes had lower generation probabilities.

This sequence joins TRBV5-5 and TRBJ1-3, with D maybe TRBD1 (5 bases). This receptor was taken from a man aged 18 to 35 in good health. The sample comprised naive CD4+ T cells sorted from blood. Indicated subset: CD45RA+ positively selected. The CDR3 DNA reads TGTGCCAGCAGCCCGGGACTTTCCGGAAACACCATATATTTT. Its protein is CASSPGLSGNTIYF.